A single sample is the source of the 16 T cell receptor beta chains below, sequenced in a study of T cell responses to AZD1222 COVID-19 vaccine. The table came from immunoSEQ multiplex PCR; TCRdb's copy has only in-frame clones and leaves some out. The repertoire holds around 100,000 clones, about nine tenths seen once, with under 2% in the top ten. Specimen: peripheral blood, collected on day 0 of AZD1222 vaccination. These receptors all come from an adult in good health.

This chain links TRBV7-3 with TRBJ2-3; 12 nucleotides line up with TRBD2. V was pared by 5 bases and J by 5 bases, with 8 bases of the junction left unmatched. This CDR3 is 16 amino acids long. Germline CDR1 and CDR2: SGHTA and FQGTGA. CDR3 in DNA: TGTGCCAGCAGCCCCCAGACTAGCGGGAGTGGAGATACGCAGTATTTT. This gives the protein CASSPQTSGSGDTQYF.

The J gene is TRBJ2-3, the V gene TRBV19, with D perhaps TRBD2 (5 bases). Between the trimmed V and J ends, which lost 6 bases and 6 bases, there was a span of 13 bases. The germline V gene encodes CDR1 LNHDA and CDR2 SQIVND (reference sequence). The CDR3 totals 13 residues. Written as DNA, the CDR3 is TGTGCCAGTAGGAAGAGGGAGTGGGATACGCAGTATTTT. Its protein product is CASRKREWDTQYF.

DNA of the CDR3: TGTGCCAGCACCTCGGCCCGATACGAGCAGTACTTC. Residues: CASTSARYEQYF. The chain joins TRBV2 to TRBJ2-7; D remains ambiguous. CDR3 length: 12 residues. The germline CDR1 and CDR2 sequences are SNHLY and FYNNEI. Trimming cost V 7 bases and J 4 bases, with 11 bases left between them.

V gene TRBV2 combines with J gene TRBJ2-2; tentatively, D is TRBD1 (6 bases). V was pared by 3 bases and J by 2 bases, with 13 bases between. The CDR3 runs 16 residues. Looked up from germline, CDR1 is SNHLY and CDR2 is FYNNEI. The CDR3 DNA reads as TGTGCCAGCAGTGACAGGGGCAGGGGCAACACCGGGGAGCTGTTTTTT. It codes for CASSDRGRGNTGELFF.

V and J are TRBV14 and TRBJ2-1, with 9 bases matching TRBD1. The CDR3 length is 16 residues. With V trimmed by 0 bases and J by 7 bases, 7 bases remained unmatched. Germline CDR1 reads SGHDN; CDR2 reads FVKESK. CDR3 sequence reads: CASSQDGQGWVNEQFF. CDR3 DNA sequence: TGTGCCAGCAGCCAAGATGGACAGGGGTGGGTAAATGAGCAGTTCTTC.

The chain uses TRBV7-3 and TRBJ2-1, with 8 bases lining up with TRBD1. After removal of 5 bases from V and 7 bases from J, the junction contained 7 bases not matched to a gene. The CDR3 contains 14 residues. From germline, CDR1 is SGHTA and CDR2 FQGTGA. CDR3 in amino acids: CASSEGQGTNEQFF. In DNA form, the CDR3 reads TGTGCCAGCAGCGAAGGACAGGGTACGAATGAGCAGTTCTTC.

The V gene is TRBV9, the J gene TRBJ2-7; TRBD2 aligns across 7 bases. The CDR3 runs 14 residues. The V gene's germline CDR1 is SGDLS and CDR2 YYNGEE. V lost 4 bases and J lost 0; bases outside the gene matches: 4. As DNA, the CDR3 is TGTGCCAGCAGCAGTCGGGACTACTCCTACGAGCAGTACTTC. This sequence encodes CASSSRDYSYEQYF.

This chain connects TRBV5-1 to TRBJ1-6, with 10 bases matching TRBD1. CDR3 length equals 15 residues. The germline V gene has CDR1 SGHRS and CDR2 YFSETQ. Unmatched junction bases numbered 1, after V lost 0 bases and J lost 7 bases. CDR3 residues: CASSLEGQGNSPLHF. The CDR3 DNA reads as TGCGCCAGCAGCTTGGAGGGACAGGGGAATTCACCCCTCCACTTT.

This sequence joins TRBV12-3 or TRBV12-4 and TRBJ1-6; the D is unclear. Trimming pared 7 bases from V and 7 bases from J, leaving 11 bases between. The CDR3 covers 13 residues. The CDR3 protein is CASKDTENSPLHF. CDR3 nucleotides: TGTGCCAGCAAAGATACAGAAAATTCACCCCTCCACTTT.

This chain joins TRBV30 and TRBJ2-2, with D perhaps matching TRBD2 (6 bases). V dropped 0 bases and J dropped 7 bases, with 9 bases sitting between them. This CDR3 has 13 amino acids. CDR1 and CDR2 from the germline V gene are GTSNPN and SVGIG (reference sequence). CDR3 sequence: CAWSVVEGGELFF. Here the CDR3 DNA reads TGTGCCTGGAGTGTCGTGGAGGGCGGGGAGCTGTTTTTT.

DNA for the CDR3: TGTGCCAGCAGTGAAACGGGACAGGGGTATGGCTACACCTTC. The encoded protein is CASSETGQGYGYTF. This chain links TRBV2 with TRBJ1-2; the match to TRBD1 covers 10 bases. Per germline, CDR1 SNHLY and CDR2 FYNNEI. The V and J ends lost 2 bases and 5 bases, in that order; junction bases with no gene match: 2. The CDR3 length is 14 residues.

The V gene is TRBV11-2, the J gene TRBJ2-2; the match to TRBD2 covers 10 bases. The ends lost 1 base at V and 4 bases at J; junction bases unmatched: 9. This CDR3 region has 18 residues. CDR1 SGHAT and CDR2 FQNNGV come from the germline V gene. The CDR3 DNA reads TGTGCCAGCAGCTTAGGTCCCCTTCTAGCGGGAGTCACCGGGGAGCTGTTTTTT. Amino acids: CASSLGPLLAGVTGELFF.

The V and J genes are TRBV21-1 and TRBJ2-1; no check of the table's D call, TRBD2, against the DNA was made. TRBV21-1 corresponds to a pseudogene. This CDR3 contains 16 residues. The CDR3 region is CASSNPERLSYNEQFF. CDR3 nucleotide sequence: TGTGCCAGCAGCAACCCGGAGCGGCTCTCCTACAATGAGCAGTTCTTC.

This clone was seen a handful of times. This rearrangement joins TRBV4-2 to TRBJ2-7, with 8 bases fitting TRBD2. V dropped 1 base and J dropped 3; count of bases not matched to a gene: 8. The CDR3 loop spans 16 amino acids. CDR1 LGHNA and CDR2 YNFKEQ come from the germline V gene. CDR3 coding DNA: TGTGCCAGCAGCCAAGTGTTAGGTACTAGCGGCTACGAGCAGTACTTC. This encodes CASSQVLGTSGYEQYF.

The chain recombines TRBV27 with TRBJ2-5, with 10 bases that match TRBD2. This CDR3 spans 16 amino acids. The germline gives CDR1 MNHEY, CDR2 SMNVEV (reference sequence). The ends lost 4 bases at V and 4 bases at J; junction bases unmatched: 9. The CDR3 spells CASSSGTSESGETQYF. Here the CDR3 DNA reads TGTGCCAGCAGTTCCGGGACTAGCGAAAGTGGAGAGACCCAGTACTTC.

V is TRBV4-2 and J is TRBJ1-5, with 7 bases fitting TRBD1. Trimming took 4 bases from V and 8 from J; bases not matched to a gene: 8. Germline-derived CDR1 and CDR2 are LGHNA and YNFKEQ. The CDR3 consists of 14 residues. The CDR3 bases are TGTGCCAGCAGCCCACGACAGGGCCTGAAGCCCCAGCATTTT. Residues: CASSPRQGLKPQHF.